This T cell receptor (beta chain) was documented in a study of T cells in Graves' hyperthyroidism and ophthalmopathy. Notes on the study in general: Most clonotypes that expanded in the thyroid above 0.001 also showed up in blood.

Authors of the study amplified TCR beta CDR3 regions from RNA transcripts. With the HTBI primer set, the TCR CDR3 went through a first round of RT-PCR. MiXCR, applied by TCRdb to the multiplex PCR reads, yields one record per CDR3 protein. The data contain 150,000 to 200,000 distinct CDR3 sequences, about 9.4% of them seen just once; the ten biggest clones take up roughly a fifth. With a duration under 2 months, the hyperthyroidism was newly diagnosed in patients aged 18 to 65. Reasons for excluding patients were uncontrolled infection, other autoimmune disease, pregnancy or lactation. This clonotype was recorded a few times. What it binds is unknown. Germline CDR1 LNHNV, CDR2 YYDKDF (reference sequence). CDR3 length: 15 amino acids. After removal of 6 bases from V and 1 base from J, the junction contained 6 bases not matched to a gene.

The receptor comes from a woman younger than 35 with Graves' hyperthyroidism that later progressed to Graves' ophthalmopathy. Sequenced input: blood. The V and J genes are TRBV15 and TRBJ1-3; the match to TRBD1 covers 7 bases. The CDR3 sequence is CATSRQGQSGNTIYF. CDR3 in DNA: TGTGCCACCAGTCGACAGGGACAGTCTGGAAACACCATATATTTT.